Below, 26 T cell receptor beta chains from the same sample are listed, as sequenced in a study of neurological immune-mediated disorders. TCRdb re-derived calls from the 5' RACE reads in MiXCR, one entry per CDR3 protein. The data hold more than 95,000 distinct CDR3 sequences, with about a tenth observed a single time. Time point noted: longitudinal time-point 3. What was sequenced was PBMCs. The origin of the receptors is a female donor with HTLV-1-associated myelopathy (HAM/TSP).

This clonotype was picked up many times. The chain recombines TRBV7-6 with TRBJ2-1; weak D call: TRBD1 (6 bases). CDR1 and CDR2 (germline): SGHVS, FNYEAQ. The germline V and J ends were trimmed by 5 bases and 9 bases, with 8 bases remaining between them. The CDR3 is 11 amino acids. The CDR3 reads CASSKQGEQFF. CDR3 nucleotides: TGTGCCAGCAGCAAACAGGGTGAGCAGTTCTTC. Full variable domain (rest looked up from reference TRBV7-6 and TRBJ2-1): GAGVSQSPRYKVTKRGQDVALRCDPISGHVSLYWYRQALGQGPEFLTYFNYEAQQDKSGLPNDRFSAERPEGSISTLTIQRTEQRDSAMYRCASSKQGEQFFGPGTRLTVL.

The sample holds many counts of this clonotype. The CDR3 loop reads CSARLAGRDTEAFF. The DNA for the CDR3 is TGCAGTGCTAGATTGGCGGGGCGGGACACTGAAGCTTTCTTT. The chain has TRBV20-1 and TRBJ1-1; maybe TRBD1 (5 bases). This CDR3 has 14 amino acids. The V end was cut by 2 bases, the J end by 3 bases, with 13 bases between. CDR1 is DFQATT and CDR2 is SNEGSKA in the germline V gene (reference sequence).

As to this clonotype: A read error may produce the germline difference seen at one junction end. CDR3 in amino acids: CTSSLNGDNTEAFF. The CDR3 DNA reads TGCACCAGCAGCTTGAACGGGGATAACACTGAAGCTTTCTTT. The chain is built from TRBV5-1 and TRBJ1-1; no firm D call. The CDR3 has 14 amino acids. Looked up from germline, CDR1 is SGHRS and CDR2 is YFSETQ.

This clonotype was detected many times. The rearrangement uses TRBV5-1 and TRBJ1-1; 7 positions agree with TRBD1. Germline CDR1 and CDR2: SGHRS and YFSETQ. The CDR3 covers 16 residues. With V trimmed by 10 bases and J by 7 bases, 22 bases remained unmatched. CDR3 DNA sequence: TGCGCCGGTTTTGTTTCGCCGAAAATGGGACAGAATGAAGCTTTCTTT. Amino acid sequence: CAGFVSPKMGQNEAFF.

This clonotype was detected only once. The chain's CDR3 is CASSHRWSANTEAFF. The CDR3 region has the DNA TGTGCCAGCAGCCATCGCTGGTCGGCGAACACTGAAGCTTTCTTT. The chain joins TRBV5-6 to TRBJ1-1; D is unclear. The CDR3 is made up of 15 amino acids. Germline V gene data show CDR1 as SGHDT and CDR2 as YYEEEE. V dropped 4 bases and J dropped 1 base, with 14 bases sitting between them.

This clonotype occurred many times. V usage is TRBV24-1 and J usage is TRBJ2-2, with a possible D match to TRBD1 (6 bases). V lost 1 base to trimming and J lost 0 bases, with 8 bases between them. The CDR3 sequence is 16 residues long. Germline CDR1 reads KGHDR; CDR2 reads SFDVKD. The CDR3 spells CATSDLGTTNTGELFF. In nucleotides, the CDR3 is TGTGCCACCAGTGATTTAGGGACAACGAACACCGGGGAGCTGTTTTTT.

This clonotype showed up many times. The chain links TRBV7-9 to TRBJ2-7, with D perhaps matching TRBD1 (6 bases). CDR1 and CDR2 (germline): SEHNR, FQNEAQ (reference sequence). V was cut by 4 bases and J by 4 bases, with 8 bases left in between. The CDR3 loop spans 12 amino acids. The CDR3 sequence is CASSSQGYEQYF. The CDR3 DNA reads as TGTGCCAGCAGCTCTCAGGGGTACGAGCAGTACTTC. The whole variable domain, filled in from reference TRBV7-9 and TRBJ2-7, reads DTGVSQNPRHKITKRGQNVTFRCDPISEHNRLYWYRQTLGQGPEFLTYFQNEAQLEKSRLLSDRFSAERPKGSFSTLEIQRTEQGDSAMYLCASSSQGYEQYFGPGTRLTVT.

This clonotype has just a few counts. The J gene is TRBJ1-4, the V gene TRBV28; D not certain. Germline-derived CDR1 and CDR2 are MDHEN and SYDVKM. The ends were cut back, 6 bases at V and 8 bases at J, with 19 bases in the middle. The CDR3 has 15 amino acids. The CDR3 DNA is TGTGCCAGCAGCCTCAGCTGGGCGGGTCGGGAAAAACTGTTTTTT. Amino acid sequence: CASSLSWAGREKLFF. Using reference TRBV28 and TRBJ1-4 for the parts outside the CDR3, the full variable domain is DVKVTQSSRYLVKRTGEKVFLECVQDMDHENMFWYRQDPGLGLRLIYFSYDVKMKEKGDIPEGYSVSREKKERFSLILESASTNQTSMYLCASSLSWAGREKLFFGSGTQLSVL.

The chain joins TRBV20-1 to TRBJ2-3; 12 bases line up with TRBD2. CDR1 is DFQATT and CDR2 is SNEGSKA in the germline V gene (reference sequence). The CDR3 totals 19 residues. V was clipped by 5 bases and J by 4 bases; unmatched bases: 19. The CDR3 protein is CSASPASGGAPLSADTQYF. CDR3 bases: TGCAGTGCTTCGCCGGCTAGCGGGGGGGCCCCCCTCTCCGCAGATACGCAGTATTTT.

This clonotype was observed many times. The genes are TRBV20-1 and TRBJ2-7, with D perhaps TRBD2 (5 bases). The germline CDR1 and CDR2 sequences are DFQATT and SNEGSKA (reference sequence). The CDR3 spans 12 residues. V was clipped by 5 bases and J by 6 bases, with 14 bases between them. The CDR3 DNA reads TGCAGTGCTTTCGCCCCCGGAGGCGAGCAGTACTTC. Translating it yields CSAFAPGGEQYF.

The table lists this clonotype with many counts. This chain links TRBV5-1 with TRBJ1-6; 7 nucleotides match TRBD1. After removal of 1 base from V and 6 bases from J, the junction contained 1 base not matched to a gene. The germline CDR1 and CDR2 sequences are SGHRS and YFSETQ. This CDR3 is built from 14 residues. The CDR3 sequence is CASSLQGGNSPLHF. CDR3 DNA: TGCGCCAGCAGCTTGCAGGGGGGTAATTCACCCCTCCACTTT.

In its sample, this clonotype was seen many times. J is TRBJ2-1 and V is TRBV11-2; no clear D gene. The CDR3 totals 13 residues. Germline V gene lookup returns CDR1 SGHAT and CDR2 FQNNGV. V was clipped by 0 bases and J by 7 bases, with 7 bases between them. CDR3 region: CASSLDTANEQFF. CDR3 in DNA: TGTGCCAGCAGCTTAGATACAGCGAATGAGCAGTTCTTC. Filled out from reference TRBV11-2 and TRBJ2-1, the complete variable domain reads EAGVAQSPRYKIIEKRQSVAFWCNPISGHATLYWYQQILGQGPKLLIQFQNNGVVDDSQLPKDRFSAERLKGVDSTLKIQPAKLEDSAVYLCASSLDTANEQFFGPGTRLTVL.

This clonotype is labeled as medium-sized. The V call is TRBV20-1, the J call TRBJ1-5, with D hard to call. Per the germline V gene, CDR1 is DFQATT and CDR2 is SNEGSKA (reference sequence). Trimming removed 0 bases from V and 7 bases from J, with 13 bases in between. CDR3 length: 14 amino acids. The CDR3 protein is CSARDRAGRQPQHF. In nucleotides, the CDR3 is TGCAGTGCTAGAGATCGGGCAGGCCGGCAGCCCCAGCATTTT.

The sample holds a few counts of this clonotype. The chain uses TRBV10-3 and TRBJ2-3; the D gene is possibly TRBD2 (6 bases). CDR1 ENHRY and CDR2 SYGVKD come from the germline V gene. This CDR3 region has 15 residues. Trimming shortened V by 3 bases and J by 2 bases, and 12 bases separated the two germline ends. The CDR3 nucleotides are TGTGCCATCAGTGACCCGGGGGTTCTCACAGATACGCAGTATTTT. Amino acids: CAISDPGVLTDTQYF.

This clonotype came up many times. Written as DNA, the CDR3 is TGTGCCAGCAGGAAGACAGGTACGGCCTCTGAAGCTTTCTTT. It translates to CASRKTGTASEAFF. This chain links TRBV2 with TRBJ1-1, with D perhaps TRBD1 (6 bases). The CDR3 consists of 14 residues. Trimming pared 6 bases from V and 6 bases from J, leaving 17 bases between. Germline CDR1 reads SNHLY; CDR2 reads FYNNEI.

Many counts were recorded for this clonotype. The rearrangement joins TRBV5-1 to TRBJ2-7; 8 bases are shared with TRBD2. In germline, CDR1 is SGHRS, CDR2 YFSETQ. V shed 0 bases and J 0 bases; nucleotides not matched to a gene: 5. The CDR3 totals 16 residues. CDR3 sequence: CASSLELGTSSYEQYF. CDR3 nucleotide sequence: TGCGCCAGCAGCTTGGAACTTGGGACTAGCTCCTACGAGCAGTACTTC.

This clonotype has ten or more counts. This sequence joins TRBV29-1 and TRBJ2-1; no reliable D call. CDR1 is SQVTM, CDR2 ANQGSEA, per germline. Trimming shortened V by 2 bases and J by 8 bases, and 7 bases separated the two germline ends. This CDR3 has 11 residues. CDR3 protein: CSVERRDEQFF. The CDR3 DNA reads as TGCAGCGTTGAACGCCGGGATGAGCAGTTCTTC.

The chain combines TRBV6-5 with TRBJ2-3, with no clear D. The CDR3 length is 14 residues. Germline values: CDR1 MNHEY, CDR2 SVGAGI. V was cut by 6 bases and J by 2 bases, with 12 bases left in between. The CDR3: CASRVSRNTDTQYF. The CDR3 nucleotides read TGTGCCAGCAGGGTTAGTCGAAACACAGATACGCAGTATTTT.

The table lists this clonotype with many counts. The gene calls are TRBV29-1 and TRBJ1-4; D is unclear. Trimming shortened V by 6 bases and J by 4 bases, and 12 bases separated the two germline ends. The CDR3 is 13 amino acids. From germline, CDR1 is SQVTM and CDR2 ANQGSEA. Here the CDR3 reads CSVVGRGNEKLFF. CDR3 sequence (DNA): TGCAGCGTCGTTGGACGGGGTAATGAAAAACTGTTTTTT.

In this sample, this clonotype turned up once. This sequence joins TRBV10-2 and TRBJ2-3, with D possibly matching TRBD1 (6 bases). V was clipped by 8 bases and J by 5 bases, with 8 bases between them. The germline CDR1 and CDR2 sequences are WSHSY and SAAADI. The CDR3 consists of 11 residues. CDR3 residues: CASGGGDTQYF. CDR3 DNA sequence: TGCGCCAGCGGGGGCGGAGATACGCAGTATTTT.

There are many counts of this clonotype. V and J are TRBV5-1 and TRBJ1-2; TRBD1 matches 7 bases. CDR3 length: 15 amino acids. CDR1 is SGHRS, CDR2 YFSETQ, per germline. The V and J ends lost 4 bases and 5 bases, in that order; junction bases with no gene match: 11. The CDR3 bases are TGCGCCAGCAGCCAAAACTACAGGGGCCATTATGGCTACACCTTC. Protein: CASSQNYRGHYGYTF. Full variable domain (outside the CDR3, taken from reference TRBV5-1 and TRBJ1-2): KAGVTQTPRYLIKTRGQQVTLSCSPISGHRSVSWYQQTPGQGLQFLFEYFSETQRNKGNFPGRFSGRQFSNSRSEMNVSTLELGDSALYLCASSQNYRGHYGYTFGSGTRLTVV.

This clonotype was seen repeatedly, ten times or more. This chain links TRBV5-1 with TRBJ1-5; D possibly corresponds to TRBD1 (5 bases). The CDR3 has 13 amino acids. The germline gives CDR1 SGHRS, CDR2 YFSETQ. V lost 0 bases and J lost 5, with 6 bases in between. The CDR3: CASSLEQDQPQHF. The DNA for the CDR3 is TGCGCCAGCAGCTTGGAACAGGATCAGCCCCAGCATTTT.

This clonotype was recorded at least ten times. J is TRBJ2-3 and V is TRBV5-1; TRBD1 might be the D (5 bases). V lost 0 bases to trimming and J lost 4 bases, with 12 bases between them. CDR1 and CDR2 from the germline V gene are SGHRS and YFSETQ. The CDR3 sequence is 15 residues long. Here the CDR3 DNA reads TGCGCCAGCAGCTTGGTAGGACAAACAGCAGATACGCAGTATTTT. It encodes CASSLVGQTADTQYF.

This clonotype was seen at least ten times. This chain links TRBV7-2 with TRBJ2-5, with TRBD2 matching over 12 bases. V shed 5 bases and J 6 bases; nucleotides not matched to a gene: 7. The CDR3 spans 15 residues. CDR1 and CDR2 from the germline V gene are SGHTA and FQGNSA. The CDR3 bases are TGTGCCAGCAGCCTAACGACTAGCGGGGGAAAGACCCAGTACTTC. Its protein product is CASSLTTSGGKTQYF.

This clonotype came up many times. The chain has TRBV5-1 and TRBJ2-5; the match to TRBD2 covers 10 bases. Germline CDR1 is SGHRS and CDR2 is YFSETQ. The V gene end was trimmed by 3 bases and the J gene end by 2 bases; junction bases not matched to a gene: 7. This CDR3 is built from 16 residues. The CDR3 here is CASSSAPAGGQETQYF. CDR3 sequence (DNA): TGCGCCAGCAGCTCAGCCCCAGCGGGGGGGCAAGAGACCCAGTACTTC.

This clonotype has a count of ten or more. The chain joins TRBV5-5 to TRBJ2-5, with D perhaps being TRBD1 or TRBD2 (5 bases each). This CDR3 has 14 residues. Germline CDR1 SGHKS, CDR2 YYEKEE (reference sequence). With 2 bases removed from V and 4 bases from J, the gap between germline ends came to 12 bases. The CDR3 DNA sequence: TGTGCCAGCAGCTTAACCGGGACGAGAGAGACCCAGTACTTC. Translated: CASSLTGTRETQYF.